This paragraph reports one T cell receptor beta chain. The data are from a study of cytomegalovirus exposure and HLA in healthy donors. Study overall: Of all 400 or so donors who were genotyped, 75% to 90% belonged to the Caucasian-associated ancestry cluster.

The germline V gene encodes CDR1 SGHNT and CDR2 YYREEE (reference sequence). V was pared by 1 base and J by 3 bases, with 10 bases between. This CDR3 region has 14 residues. PCR was performed using 60 Vbeta and 13 Jbeta primers. Data came from immunoSEQ multiplex PCR; TCRdb stores just in-frame clones and leaves some out. The top ten hold approximately 3% of the sample, which has about 110,000 clones, around 80% seen once. The genes are TRBV5-4 and TRBJ2-5; a possible D gene is TRBD2 (6 bases). Sequencing was performed on PBMCs. The clonotype originates from a woman between 40 and 50 years old in good health and CMV-seronegative. The CDR3 sequence: CASSLPGGEETQYF. For the CDR3, the DNA is TGTGCCAGCAGCTTGCCGGGCGGGGAAGAGACCCAGTACTTC.